The 7 T cell receptor beta chains given below trace back to one sample, sequenced in a study of T cells after yellow fever vaccination. From the 5' RACE reads, TCRdb called clonotypes with MiXCR, one entry per CDR3 protein. The sample holds just under 600,000 distinct CDR3 sequences, less than 15% seen once. The sample in question was PBMCs, obtained on the day of the yellow fever booster vaccination. All receptors come from a man aged 30-40 years who received the YFV17D yellow fever vaccine.

This clonotype came up a few times. The chain combines TRBV19 with TRBJ2-3; 10 nucleotides agree with TRBD1. Looked up from germline, CDR1 is LNHDA and CDR2 is SQIVND (reference sequence). The CDR3 is 16 residues long. With 5 bases clipped from V and 4 bases from J, the junction kept 9 bases outside the gene matches. CDR3 DNA: TGTGCCAGTAGTTGGCCGGGACAGGGGTCGGCAGATACGCAGTATTTT. Amino acid sequence: CASSWPGQGSADTQYF.

This sequence joins TRBV9 and TRBJ2-1; 9 nucleotides match TRBD2. With 3 bases clipped from V and 4 bases from J, the junction kept 8 bases outside the gene matches. This CDR3 has 16 amino acids. Germline CDR1 reads SGDLS; CDR2 reads YYNGEE. The CDR3 sequence is CASSDAAGGAYNEQFF. The CDR3 DNA reads TGTGCCAGCAGCGATGCAGCGGGAGGAGCTTACAATGAGCAGTTCTTC.

The table lists this clonotype with a few counts. The rearrangement links TRBV20-1 to TRBJ2-1, with D perhaps matching TRBD2 (5 bases). This CDR3 comprises 16 residues. The germline CDR1 and CDR2 sequences are DFQATT and SNEGSKA (reference sequence). Trimming took off 4 bases at V and 8 bases at J, with 24 bases between the two ends. CDR3 DNA sequence: TGCAGTGCTAAAGTAGAAGCGGCCCTTGTAAGAGATGAGCAGTTCTTC. Amino acids: CSAKVEAALVRDEQFF.

This sequence joins TRBV12-3 or TRBV12-4 and TRBJ1-1; D might be TRBD1 (6 bases). Deletions cut 7 bases from V and 2 bases from J, with 11 bases between. The CDR3 covers 13 residues. The CDR3 sequence: CASTRQVNTEAFF. CDR3 nucleotide sequence: TGTGCCAGCACCCGACAGGTCAACACTGAAGCTTTCTTT.

This clonotype was recorded a few times. This chain uses TRBV6-1 with TRBJ2-7; either TRBD1 or TRBD2 may fit D (5 bases each). V was shortened by 6 bases and J by 5 bases, with 17 bases between the two germline ends. The CDR3 loop spans 14 amino acids. Germline CDR1 MNHNS, CDR2 SASEGT. The CDR3 is CASSSPGPPNEQYF. CDR3 bases: TGTGCCAGCAGCTCACCGGGACCCCCCAACGAGCAGTACTTC.

The chain is built from TRBV12-3 or TRBV12-4 and TRBJ2-7; 8 nucleotides agree with TRBD1. This CDR3 is 16 amino acids long. The ends lost 2 bases at V and 4 bases at J; junction bases unmatched: 10. The CDR3 region has the DNA TGTGCCAGCAGTTTATCTAGCCAGGGGGCGGGATACGAGCAGTACTTC. Residues: CASSLSSQGAGYEQYF.

This clonotype turned up a few times. The rearrangement uses TRBV5-4 and TRBJ2-4, with D hard to call. The germline V gene encodes CDR1 SGHNT and CDR2 YYREEE (reference sequence). The CDR3 sequence is 13 residues long. Trimming removed 1 base at V and 7 bases at J, with 9 bases between. The CDR3 nucleotides read TGTGCCAGCAGCTTGCCCCCCAGGAACATTCAGTACTTC. Translated: CASSLPPRNIQYF. Filled out from reference TRBV5-4 and TRBJ2-4, the complete variable domain reads ETGVTQSPTHLIKTRGQQVTLRCSSQSGHNTVSWYQQALGQGPQFIFQYYREEENGRGNFPPRFSGLQFPNYSSELNVNALELDDSALYLCASSLPPRNIQYFGAGTRLSVL.